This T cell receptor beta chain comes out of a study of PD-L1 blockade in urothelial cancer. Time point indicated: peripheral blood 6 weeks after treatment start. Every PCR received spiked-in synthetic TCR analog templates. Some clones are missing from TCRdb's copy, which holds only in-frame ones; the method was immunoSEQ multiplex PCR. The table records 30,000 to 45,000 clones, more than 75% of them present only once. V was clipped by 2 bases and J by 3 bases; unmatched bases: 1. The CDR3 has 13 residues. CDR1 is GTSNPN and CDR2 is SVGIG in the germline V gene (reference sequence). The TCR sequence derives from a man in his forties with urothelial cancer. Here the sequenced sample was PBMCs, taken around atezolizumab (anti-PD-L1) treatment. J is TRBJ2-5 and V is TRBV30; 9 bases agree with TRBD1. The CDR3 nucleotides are TGTGCCTGGAGTCGACAGGGGGAAGAGACCCAGTACTTC. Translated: CAWSRQGEETQYF. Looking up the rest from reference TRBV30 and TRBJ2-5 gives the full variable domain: SQTIHQWPATLVQPVGSPLSLECTVEGTSNPNLYWYRQAAGRGLQLLFYSVGIGQISSEVPQNLSASRPQDRQFILSSKKLLLSDSGFYLCAWSRQGEETQYFGPGTRLLVL.